A selection of T cell receptor beta chains follows, all from one sample in a study of PD-1 blockade in classical Hodgkin lymphoma. TCRdb keeps only in-frame clones here, not all; method: immunoSEQ multiplex PCR. The data show about 18,000 clones, with about nine tenths seen just once and approximately 14% held by the top ten. The material was peripheral blood mononuclear cells (PBMCs), obtained before the second cycle of nivolumab. These receptors came from a human donor with classical Hodgkin lymphoma. CDR3s include the opening cysteine and the closing phenylalanine or tryptophan. The D gene is left open where the match is weak. Some rows mark clone size as missing; the rest say once, few, many or name a class of expanded clone.

clone size	D gene	J gene	V gene	CDR3 protein	CDR3 DNA
.	TRBD1	TRBJ1-2	TRBV6-6	CASSGGQGLNYGYTF	TGTGCCAGCAGTGGGGGACAGGGCCTTAACTATGGCTACACCTTC
.	.	TRBJ1-3	TRBV7-9	CASSLGGALGNTIYF	TGTGCCAGCAGCTTAGGCGGGGCTCTAGGAAACACCATATATTTT
.	.	TRBJ2-3	TRBV7-2	CASSRGTSTDTQYF	TGTGCCAGCAGCCGGGGGACTAGCACAGATACGCAGTATTTT
.	.	TRBJ2-5	TRBV11-2	CASSLWSRETQYF	TGTGCCAGCAGCTTATGGAGTCGGGAGACCCAGTACTTC
.	.	TRBJ2-3	TRBV5-1	CASSLGVGTTDTQYF	TGCGCCAGCAGCTTGGGGGTGGGGACCACAGATACGCAGTATTTT
.	.	TRBJ2-1	TRBV5-1	CASSEQGYEQFF	TGCGCCAGCAGCGAACAGGGTTATGAGCAGTTCTTC
.	TRBD1	TRBJ1-6	TRBV2	CASSEGGQGQSPLHF	TGTGCCAGCAGTGAAGGGGGACAGGGGCAATCACCCCTCCACTTT
.	.	TRBJ2-2	TRBV7-6	CASSLSPGGPRATGELFF	TGTGCCAGCAGCTTAAGCCCGGGGGGCCCGCGAGCCACCGGGGAGCTGTTTTTT
.	.	TRBJ1-4	TRBV7-9	CASSLDRLLSEKLFF	TGTGCCAGCAGCTTAGACAGATTACTAAGTGAAAAACTGTTTTTT
.	.	TRBJ2-1	TRBV10-3	CATAEGPFVNEQFF	TGTGCCACCGCCGAGGGACCGTTCGTCAATGAGCAGTTCTTC
.	TRBD1	TRBJ1-1	TRBV5-1	CASSKQTGDTEAFF	TGCGCCAGCAGCAAGCAGACAGGGGACACTGAAGCTTTCTTT
.	.	TRBJ2-7	TRBV7-9	CASSSTHRDEQYF	TGTGCCAGCAGCTCAACCCACAGGGACGAGCAGTACTTC
once	.	TRBJ1-1	TRBV5-1	CASSRQTGVTEAFF	TGCGCCAGCAGCCGACAGACAGGTGTGACTGAAGCTTTCTTT
.	.	TRBJ2-3	TRBV5-1	CASSLLGEGTDTQYF	TGCGCCAGCAGCTTGCTGGGTGAGGGCACAGATACGCAGTATTTT
.	TRBD2	TRBJ2-5	TRBV5-1	CASSIGGGGARETQYF	TGCGCCAGCAGCATTGGTGGCGGGGGGGCCCGGGAGACCCAGTACTTC
.	.	TRBJ1-3	TRBV5-1	CASRPSNTGSSTIYF	TGCGCCAGCAGGCCTAGCAACACAGGGAGTAGCACCATATATTTT
.	TRBD2	TRBJ2-1	TRBV5-1	CASSLVTSGNNEQFF	TGCGCCAGCAGCTTGGTTACTAGCGGAAACAATGAGCAGTTCTTC
.	TRBD2	TRBJ2-1	TRBV4-2	CASSQASGGGTYNEQFF	TGTGCCAGCAGCCAAGCTAGCGGGGGCGGCACCTACAATGAGCAGTTCTTC
.	.	TRBJ2-7	TRBV19	CASSIQAGSYEQYF	TGTGCCAGTAGTATTCAGGCGGGTTCCTACGAGCAGTACTTC
.	.	TRBJ2-1	TRBV11-1	CASSLSQNNEQFF	TGTGCCAGCAGCTTATCACAGAACAATGAGCAGTTCTTC
.	.	TRBJ2-4	TRBV4-3	CASSQEGGNIQYF	TGCGCCAGCAGCCAAGAGGGAGGAAACATTCAGTACTTC
.	.	TRBJ1-4	TRBV7-2	CASSPDRTTNEKLFF	TGTGCCAGCAGCCCAGACAGGACAACTAATGAAAAACTGTTTTTT
.	TRBD1	TRBJ1-3	TRBV7-2	CASSRDRAGNTIYF	TGTGCCAGCAGCCGGGACAGGGCTGGAAACACCATATATTTT
.	.	TRBJ2-5	TRBV7-8	CASSLALGGETQYF	TGTGCCAGCAGCTTAGCCCTAGGGGGTGAGACCCAGTACTTC
few	TRBD1	TRBJ1-5	TRBV5-1	CASSLQGIDQPQHF	TGCGCCAGCAGCCTACAGGGGATTGATCAGCCCCAGCATTTT
.	.	TRBJ2-7	TRBV5-6	CASSRQAQQYF	TGTGCCAGCAGCCGACAGGCGCAGCAGTACTTC
.	.	TRBJ2-5	TRBV11-1	CASSLGTMTRIETQYF	TGTGCCAGCAGCTTAGGGACGATGACCAGGATTGAGACCCAGTACTTC
.	TRBD1	TRBJ1-1	TRBV10-3	CAIGRGYTEAFF	TGTGCCATCGGCAGGGGGTACACTGAAGCTTTCTTT
.	TRBD1	TRBJ2-3	TRBV19	CASSIGQGSTDTQYF	TGTGCCAGTAGTATAGGACAGGGGAGCACAGATACGCAGTATTTT
few	TRBD2	TRBJ2-2	TRBV6-5	CASSLSGGASGELFF	TGTGCCAGCAGTCTCAGCGGGGGGGCTTCCGGGGAGCTGTTTTTT
.	.	TRBJ1-2	TRBV5-1	CASSEGASYGYTF	TGCGCCAGCAGTGAAGGCGCCAGCTATGGCTACACCTTC
few	TRBD2	TRBJ2-3	TRBV5-1	CASSEGLAYGDTQYF	TGCGCCAGCAGCGAGGGACTAGCGTATGGAGATACGCAGTATTTT
.	.	TRBJ2-3	TRBV7-2	CASSLGLITDTQYF	TGTGCCAGCAGCTTAGGGCTGATCACAGATACGCAGTATTTT
.	.	TRBJ2-3	TRBV7-8	CASSFTAGHSTDTQYF	TGTGCCAGCAGTTTCACCGCGGGCCACAGCACAGATACGCAGTATTTT
.	.	TRBJ2-3	TRBV27	CASSFPGDTQYF	TGTGCCAGCAGTTTCCCGGGAGATACGCAGTATTTT
.	.	TRBJ1-1	TRBV5-1	CASSLGPTNTEAFF	TGCGCCAGCAGCTTGGGTCCTACGAACACTGAAGCTTTCTTT
once	TRBD1	TRBJ2-1	TRBV7-6	CASSLGQGVGEQFF	TGTGCCAGCAGCTTAGGACAGGGTGTCGGAGAGCAGTTCTTC
.	TRBD2	TRBJ2-5	TRBV6-5	CASNLAGGTGETQYF	TGTGCCAGCAATTTAGCGGGGGGAACTGGGGAGACCCAGTACTTC
.	TRBD1	TRBJ1-1	TRBV5-1	CASSLAQGTSEAFF	TGCGCCAGCAGCTTGGCACAGGGGACCTCTGAAGCTTTCTTT
.	.	TRBJ1-1	TRBV9	CASSVGVMNTEAFF	TGTGCCAGCAGCGTAGGGGTGATGAACACTGAAGCTTTCTTT
.	TRBD2	TRBJ2-5	TRBV2	CASSVGLAGRETQYF	TGTGCCAGCAGTGTCGGACTAGCGGGGAGAGAGACCCAGTACTTC